The entry below gives a single T cell receptor beta chain sequence along with its context. Its antigen specificity is not known. Base qualities are not provided; no much larger clone lies one nucleotide away. This sample was taken from a study of cytomegalovirus exposure and HLA in healthy donors (dated by TCRdb to the late 2010s). The study in broad terms: A later analysis indicated that the 110 or so validation repertoires were generated on the platform also employed for the roughly 720 repertoires of the first cohort. The study was designed to test whether signatures of past pathogen exposure could be identified by cataloging public T cell receptors. In addition to the first cohort of approximately 650 subjects, a separate validation cohort of approximately 130 different subjects was used. To predict cytomegalovirus infection status, the study combined high-throughput TCR immunosequencing, statistical association of individual TCRs with disease status, and machine learning. Study-wide findings and limitations: The classifier was reported to diagnose cytomegalovirus status with high specificity and sensitivity in both the original and validation cohorts. The authors suggested that the approach could potentially be extended to other disease states and immunological phenotypes. Most TCR sequences were seen in very few donors, while some public TCRs were found in many individuals. A total of about 180 TCR beta chains were listed by the study as associated with cytomegalovirus. Three of the identified cytomegalovirus-associated TCR beta chains were confirmed in vitro to be specific for cytomegalovirus antigens. Of the cluster scores, around 95% were above 0 in a later analysis, which found that TCRs clustered in the first cohort also tended to co-occur in the 130 or so validation repertoires. All 120 repertoires were used to score co-occurrence in the validation cohort in a later analysis, because that analysis had no HLA typing for the cohort.

The library was produced with the immunoSEQ multiplex PCR assay. From the authors' description of their analysis: A statistical classification framework was developed to diagnose cytomegalovirus status using the catalog of TCR beta chain sequences. TCRdb carries this immuneACCESS record with in-frame sequences only. Its versions omit some clonotypes, under half of them owing to an unresolved V gene in the studies checked, with the rest unexplained. Clone size and the V and J calls come from that table; the DNA yielded D and trimming. In this sample the table shows under 150,000 clones, around nine tenths of which occur a single time. Jointly, the top ten make up around 10% of the sample. Donors formed part of the validation cohort, which comprised some 120 subjects and was distinct from the first cohort of roughly 600 subjects. Input material: PBMCs. The receptor was isolated from a young man in good health and CMV-seropositive.

The CDR3 region reads CASSGAGDYGYTF. The DNA reads TGTGCCAGCAGTGGGGCAGGGGACTATGGCTACACCTTC. The chain is encoded by TRBV6-1 joined to TRBJ1-2, and the D gene may be TRBD1, 6 bases matching. The germline ends are 9 bases apart after V is trimmed by 4 bases and J by 3 bases. Including cysteine and phenylalanine, the CDR3 has 13 amino acids. The entry retains the CDR3 DNA only, 39 bases that are in frame from base 1. The germline V gene specifies MNHNS as CDR1 and SASEGT as CDR2.